A selection of T cell receptor beta chains follows, all from one sample in a study of T-cell reconstitution after alpha-beta-depleted transplantation in children. TCRdb ran MiXCR on the PCR reads and lists one entry per CDR3 protein. This sample carries 380,000 or so distinct CDR3 sequences, 10% to 15% of them seen once, and the ten largest clones take over 3.5%. Here the sequenced sample was PBMCs, taken from the stem cell graft. The receptors come from a human donor who donated a stem cell graft to a child with Fanconi anemia. The conserved cysteine and the conserved F or W are not part of the CDR3 here. The D gene is left open where the match is weak.

d_gene	v_gene	CDR3aa
NA	TRBV30	ACGTPNSYEQY
TRBD1	TRBV6-1	ASSVSGTALYGYT
NA	TRBV6-5	ASSSLGGYT
TRBD2	TRBV25-1	ASRGDYPGDTQY
TRBD2	TRBV7-6	ASSLSGAYQETQY
TRBD1	TRBV12-3/TRBV12-4	ASTIYQGAQETQY
NA	TRBV5-1	ASSPSGSNYGYT
NA	TRBV9	ASSFQRNTEAF
NA	TRBV10-3	ASSGGTGELF
TRBD1	TRBV9	ASSVAFYGQGSGYT
NA	TRBV5-5	ASSLSGAAGRGGYT
NA	TRBV11-2	ASSLENRANEQF
TRBD1	TRBV5-6	ASSGGQGTYEQY
TRBD1	TRBV20-1	SARDRGWNTEAF
NA	TRBV6-5	ASSSGLYTEETQY
NA	TRBV13	ASSLRLDLATDTQY
NA	TRBV9	ASSVDGGLQTRGQF
NA	TRBV10-3	AISEAGSGNTIY
TRBD2	TRBV29-1	SVAGGAGETQY
TRBD1	TRBV19	ASSRGQGMEYT
NA	TRBV5-5	ASSRGPRAGTNQPQH
NA	TRBV12-3/TRBV12-4	ASSPSAGLASGELF
NA	TRBV20-1	SARPGARENEQF
TRBD2	TRBV2	ASRSTSGVTGELF
NA	TRBV11-2	ASSTSLAGTNAANTIY
NA	TRBV11-2	ASSGRDSLSTQY
NA	TRBV3-1	ASSQGTVNSPLH
TRBD1	TRBV11-3	ASSLKGASYNEQF
TRBD1	TRBV2	ASMLGQGDEQF
TRBD2	TRBV7-8	ASSFGTSGDKYQETQY
NA	TRBV6-6	ATLVGATDTQY
NA	TRBV7-8	ASSLGGDSRDEQY
TRBD2	TRBV10-3	AISAGTSGGSTDTQY
NA	TRBV7-2	ASSSWGHRDTEAF
NA	TRBV28	ASSFQYSPLH
NA	TRBV4-3	ASSQDREREAF
NA	TRBV6-5	ASSYSGRLAGGYT
NA	TRBV7-2	ASSSTGAYQPQH
NA	TRBV12-3/TRBV12-4	ASSLLGGLGGYT
NA	TRBV12-3/TRBV12-4	ASSPVETEQY
TRBD1	TRBV20-1	SARGAGGNEQF
NA	TRBV21-1	ASSISGTEGGGYGYT
TRBD1	TRBV5-1	ARSGTGSLSRTDTQY
NA	TRBV15	ATSRDRGVNQPQH
TRBD1	TRBV25-1	ASRGTVQETQY
NA	TRBV5-1	ASSLDRVVDEQF
NA	TRBV5-1	ASSWDGRLTDTQY
NA	TRBV20-1	SASKGIPFKNTEAF
NA	TRBV11-2	ASSLGRGRGYT
TRBD1	TRBV6-6	ASSEDRGWNSNQPQH
TRBD1	TRBV4-3	ASSQADRERNEQF
NA	TRBV20-1	SARDRRLQSTDTQY
NA	TRBV7-2	ASSLVQGSGLLAKNIQY
TRBD2	TRBV12-3/TRBV12-4	ASSGEGTDTQY
NA	TRBV6-5	ASSSLLGAEAF